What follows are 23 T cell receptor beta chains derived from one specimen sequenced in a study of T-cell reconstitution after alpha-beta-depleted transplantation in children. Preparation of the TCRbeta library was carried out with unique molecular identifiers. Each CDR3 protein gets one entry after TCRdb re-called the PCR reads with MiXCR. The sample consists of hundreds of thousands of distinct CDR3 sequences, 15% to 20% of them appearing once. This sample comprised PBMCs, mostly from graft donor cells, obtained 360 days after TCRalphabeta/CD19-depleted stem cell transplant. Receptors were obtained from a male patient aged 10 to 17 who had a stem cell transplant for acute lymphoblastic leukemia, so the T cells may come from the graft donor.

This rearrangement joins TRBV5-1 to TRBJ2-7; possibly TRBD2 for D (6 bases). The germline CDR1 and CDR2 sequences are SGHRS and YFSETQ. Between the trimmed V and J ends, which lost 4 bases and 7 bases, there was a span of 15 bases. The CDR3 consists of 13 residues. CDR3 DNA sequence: TGCGCCAGCAGCCCGGGACTGACTAAGGAGCAGTACTTC. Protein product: CASSPGLTKEQYF.

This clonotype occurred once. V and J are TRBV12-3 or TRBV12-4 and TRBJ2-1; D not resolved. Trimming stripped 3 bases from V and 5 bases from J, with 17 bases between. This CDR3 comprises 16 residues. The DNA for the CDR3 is TGTGCCAGCAGTTTTCCCCCGCCATCCTCTAACAATGAGCAGTTCTTC. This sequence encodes CASSFPPPSSNNEQFF.

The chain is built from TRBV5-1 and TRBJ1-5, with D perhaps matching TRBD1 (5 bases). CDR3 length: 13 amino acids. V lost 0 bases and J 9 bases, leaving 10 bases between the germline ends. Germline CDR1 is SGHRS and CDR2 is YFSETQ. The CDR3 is CASSLDGGGPQHF. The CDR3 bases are TGCGCCAGCAGCTTGGACGGGGGGGGGCCCCAGCATTTT.

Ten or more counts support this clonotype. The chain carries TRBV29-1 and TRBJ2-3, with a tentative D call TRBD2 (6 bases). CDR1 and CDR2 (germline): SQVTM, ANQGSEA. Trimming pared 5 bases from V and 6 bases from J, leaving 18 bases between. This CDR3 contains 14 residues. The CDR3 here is CSVRERAGRDTQYF. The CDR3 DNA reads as TGCAGCGTTCGTGAGCGGGCAGGAAGGGATACGCAGTATTTT.

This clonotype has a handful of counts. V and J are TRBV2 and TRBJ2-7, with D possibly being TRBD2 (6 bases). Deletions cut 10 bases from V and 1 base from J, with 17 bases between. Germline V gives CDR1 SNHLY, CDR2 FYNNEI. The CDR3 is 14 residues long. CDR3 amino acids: CATQEGLFSYEQYF. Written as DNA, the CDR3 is TGTGCCACCCAAGAGGGACTGTTTTCCTACGAGCAGTACTTC.

The CDR3 region has the DNA TGTGCCAGCAGCCCTTTGACTAGCCCCTACAATGAGCAGTTCTTC. This translates into CASSPLTSPYNEQFF. The chain carries TRBV7-9 and TRBJ2-1; 7 nucleotides align to TRBD2. Per germline, CDR1 SEHNR and CDR2 FQNEAQ (reference sequence). This CDR3 is built from 15 residues. V was pared by 5 bases and J by 2 bases, with 6 bases of the junction left unmatched. Combining the CDR3 with reference TRBV7-9 and TRBJ2-1 gives the whole variable domain DTGVSQNPRHKITKRGQNVTFRCDPISEHNRLYWYRQTLGQGPEFLTYFQNEAQLEKSRLLSDRFSAERPKGSFSTLEIQRTEQGDSAMYLCASSPLTSPYNEQFFGPGTRLTVL.

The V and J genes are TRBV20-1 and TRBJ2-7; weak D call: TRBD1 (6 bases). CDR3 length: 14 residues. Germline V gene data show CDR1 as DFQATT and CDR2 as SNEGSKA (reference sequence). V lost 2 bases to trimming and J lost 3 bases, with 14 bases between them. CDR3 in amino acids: CSARPQGGIYEQYF. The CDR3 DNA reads TGCAGTGCTAGACCACAAGGGGGTATCTACGAGCAGTACTTC.

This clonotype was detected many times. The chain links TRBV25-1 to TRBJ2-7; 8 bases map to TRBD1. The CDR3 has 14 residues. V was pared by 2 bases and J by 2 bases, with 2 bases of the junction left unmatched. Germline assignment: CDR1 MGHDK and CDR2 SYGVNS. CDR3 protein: CASSEGQGTYEQYF. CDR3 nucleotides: TGTGCCAGCAGTGAAGGACAGGGTACCTACGAGCAGTACTTC.

The CDR3 DNA follows: TGTGCCAGCAGCGTAGGGGCGGGAGTGGGGTACAATGAGCAGTTCTTC. Translated: CASSVGAGVGYNEQFF. The genes are TRBV9 and TRBJ2-1; TRBD2 aligns across 7 bases. V lost 0 bases and J lost 4; bases outside the gene matches: 7. CDR3 length: 16 residues. Germline V CDR1 and CDR2: SGDLS, YYNGEE.

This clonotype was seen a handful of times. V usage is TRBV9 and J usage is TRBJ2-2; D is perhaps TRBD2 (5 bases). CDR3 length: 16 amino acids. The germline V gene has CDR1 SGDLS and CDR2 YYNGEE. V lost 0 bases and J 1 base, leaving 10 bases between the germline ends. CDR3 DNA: TGTGCCAGCAGCGTAGATACGGGGTTGAACACCGGGGAGCTGTTTTTT. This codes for CASSVDTGLNTGELFF.

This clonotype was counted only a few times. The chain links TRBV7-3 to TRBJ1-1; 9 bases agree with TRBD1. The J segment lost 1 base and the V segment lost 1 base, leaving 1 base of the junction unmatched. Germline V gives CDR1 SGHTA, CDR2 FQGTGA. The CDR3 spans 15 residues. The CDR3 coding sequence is TGTGCCAGCAGCTTAATGGGACAGGGGAACACTGAAGCTTTCTTT. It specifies CASSLMGQGNTEAFF.

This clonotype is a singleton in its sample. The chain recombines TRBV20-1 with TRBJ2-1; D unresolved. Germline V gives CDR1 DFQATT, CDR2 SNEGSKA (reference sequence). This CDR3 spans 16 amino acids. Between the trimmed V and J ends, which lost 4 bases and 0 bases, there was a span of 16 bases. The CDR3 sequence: CSATVSYRSSYNEQFF. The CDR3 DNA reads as TGCAGTGCTACCGTCAGCTATAGAAGCTCCTACAATGAGCAGTTCTTC.

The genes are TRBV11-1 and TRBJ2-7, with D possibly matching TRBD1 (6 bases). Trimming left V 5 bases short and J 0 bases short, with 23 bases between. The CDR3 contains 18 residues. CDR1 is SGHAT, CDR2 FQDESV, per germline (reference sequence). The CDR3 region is CASSPRQGRIFSSYEQYF. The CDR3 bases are TGTGCCAGCAGCCCTCGCCAGGGGCGGATATTTAGCTCCTACGAGCAGTACTTC.

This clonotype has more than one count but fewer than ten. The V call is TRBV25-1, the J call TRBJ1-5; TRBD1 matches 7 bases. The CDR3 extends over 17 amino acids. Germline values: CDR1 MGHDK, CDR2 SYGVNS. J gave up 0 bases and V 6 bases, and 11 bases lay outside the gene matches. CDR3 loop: CASSDFRDRYSNQPQHF. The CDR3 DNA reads TGTGCCAGCAGCGATTTCCGGGACAGATATAGCAATCAGCCCCAGCATTTT.

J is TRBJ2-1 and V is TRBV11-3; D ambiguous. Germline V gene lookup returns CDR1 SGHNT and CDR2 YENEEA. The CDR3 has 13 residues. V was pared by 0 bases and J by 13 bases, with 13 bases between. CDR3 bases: TGTGCCAGCAGCTTAGATTGGGCTGGACCACAGTTCTTC. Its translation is CASSLDWAGPQFF.

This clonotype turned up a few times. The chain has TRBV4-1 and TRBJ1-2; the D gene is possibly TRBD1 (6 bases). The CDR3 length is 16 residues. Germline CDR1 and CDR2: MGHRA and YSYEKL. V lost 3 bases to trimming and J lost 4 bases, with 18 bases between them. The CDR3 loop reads CASSHFFVGTSYGYTF. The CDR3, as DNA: TGCGCCAGCAGCCACTTCTTTGTCGGGACATCCTATGGCTACACCTTC.

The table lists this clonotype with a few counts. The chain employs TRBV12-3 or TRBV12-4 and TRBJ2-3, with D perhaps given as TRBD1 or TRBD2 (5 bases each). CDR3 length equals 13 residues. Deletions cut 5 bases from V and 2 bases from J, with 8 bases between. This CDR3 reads CASSKGTTDTQYF. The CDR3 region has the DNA TGTGCCAGCAGTAAAGGGACCACAGATACGCAGTATTTT.

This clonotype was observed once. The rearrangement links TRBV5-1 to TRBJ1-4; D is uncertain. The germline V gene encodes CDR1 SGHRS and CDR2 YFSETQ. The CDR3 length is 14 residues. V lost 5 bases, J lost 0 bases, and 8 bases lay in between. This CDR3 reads CASRAWATNEKLFF. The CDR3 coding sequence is TGCGCCAGCAGGGCATGGGCAACTAATGAAAAACTGTTTTTT.

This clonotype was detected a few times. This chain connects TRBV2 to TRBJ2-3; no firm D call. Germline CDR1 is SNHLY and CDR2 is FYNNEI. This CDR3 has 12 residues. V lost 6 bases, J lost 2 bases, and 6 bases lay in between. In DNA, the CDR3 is TGTGCCAGCAGCTATCACACAGATACGCAGTATTTT. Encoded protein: CASSYHTDTQYF.

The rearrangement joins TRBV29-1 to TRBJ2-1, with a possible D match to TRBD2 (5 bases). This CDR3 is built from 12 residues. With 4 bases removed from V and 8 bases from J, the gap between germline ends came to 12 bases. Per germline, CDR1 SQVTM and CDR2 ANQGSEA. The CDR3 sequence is CSVVPSFYEQFF. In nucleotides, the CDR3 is TGCAGCGTTGTTCCTAGCTTCTATGAGCAGTTCTTC.

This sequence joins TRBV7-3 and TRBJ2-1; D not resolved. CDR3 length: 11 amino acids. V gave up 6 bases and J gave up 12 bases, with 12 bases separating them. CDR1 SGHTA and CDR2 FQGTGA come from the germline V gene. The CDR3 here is CASRTKGRQFF. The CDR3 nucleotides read TGTGCCAGCAGAACGAAGGGTAGGCAGTTCTTC. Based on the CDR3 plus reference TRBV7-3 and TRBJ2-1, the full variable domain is GAGVSQTPSNKVTEKGKYVELRCDPISGHTALYWYRQSLGQGPEFLIYFQGTGAADDSGLPNDRFFAVRPEGSVSTLKIQRTERGDSAVYLCASRTKGRQFFGPGTRLTVL.

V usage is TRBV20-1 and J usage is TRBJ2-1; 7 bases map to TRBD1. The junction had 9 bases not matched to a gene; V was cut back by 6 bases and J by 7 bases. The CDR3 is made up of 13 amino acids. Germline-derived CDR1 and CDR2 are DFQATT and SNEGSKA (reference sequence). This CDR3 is CSAPRTGPNEQFF. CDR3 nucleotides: TGCAGTGCCCCTCGGACAGGCCCTAATGAGCAGTTCTTC.

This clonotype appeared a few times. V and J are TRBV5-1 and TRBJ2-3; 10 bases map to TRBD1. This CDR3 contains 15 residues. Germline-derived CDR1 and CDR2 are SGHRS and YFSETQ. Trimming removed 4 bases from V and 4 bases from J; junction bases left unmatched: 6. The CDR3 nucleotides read TGCGCCAGCAGCGGGGGACAGGGGCAGTCAGATACGCAGTATTTT. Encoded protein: CASSGGQGQSDTQYF.